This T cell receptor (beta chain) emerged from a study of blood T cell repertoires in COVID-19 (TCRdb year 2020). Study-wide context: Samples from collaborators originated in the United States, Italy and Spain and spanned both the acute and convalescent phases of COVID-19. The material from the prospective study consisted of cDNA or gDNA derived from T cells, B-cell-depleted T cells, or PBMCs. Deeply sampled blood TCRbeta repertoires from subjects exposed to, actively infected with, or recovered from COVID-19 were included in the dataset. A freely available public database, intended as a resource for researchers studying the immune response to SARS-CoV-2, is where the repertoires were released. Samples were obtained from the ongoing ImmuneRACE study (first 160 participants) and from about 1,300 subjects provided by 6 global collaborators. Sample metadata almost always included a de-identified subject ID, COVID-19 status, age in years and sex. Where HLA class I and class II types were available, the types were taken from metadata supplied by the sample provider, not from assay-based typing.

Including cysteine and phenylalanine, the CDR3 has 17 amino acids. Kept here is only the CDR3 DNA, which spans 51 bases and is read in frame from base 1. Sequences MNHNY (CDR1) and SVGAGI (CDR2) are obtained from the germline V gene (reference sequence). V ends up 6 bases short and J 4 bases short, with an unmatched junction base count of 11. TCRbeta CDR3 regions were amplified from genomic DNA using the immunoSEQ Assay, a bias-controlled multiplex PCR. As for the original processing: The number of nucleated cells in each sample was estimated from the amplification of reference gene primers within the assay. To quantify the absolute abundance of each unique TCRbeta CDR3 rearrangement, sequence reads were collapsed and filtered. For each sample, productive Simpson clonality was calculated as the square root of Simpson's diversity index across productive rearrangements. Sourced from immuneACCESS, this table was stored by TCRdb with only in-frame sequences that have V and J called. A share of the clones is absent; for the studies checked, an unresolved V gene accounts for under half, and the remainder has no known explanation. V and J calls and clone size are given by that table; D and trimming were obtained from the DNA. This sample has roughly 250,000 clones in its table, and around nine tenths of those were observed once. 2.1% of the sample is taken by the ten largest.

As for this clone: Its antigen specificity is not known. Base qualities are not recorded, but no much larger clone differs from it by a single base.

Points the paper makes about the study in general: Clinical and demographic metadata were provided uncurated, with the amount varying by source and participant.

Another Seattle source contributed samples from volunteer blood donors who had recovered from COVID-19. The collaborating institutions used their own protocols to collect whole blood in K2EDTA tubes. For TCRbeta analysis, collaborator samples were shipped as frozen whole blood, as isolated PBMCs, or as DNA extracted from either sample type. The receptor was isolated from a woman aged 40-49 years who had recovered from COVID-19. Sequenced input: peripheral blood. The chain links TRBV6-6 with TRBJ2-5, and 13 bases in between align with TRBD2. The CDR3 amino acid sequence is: CASSRLAGGPSRETQYF. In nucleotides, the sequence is TGTGCCAGCAGCCGACTAGCGGGGGGCCCGAGTAGAGAGACCCAGTACTTC.